The source of this T cell receptor beta chain is a study of T cells of healthy individuals (dated by TCRdb to 2017 to 2018). Library construction relied on 5' RACE. The instrument given in TCRdb is Illumina MiSeq. TCRdb trimmed public reads at Q25 via fastp, called clones via MiXCR and kept in-frame beta chains. CDR3 protein duplicates are merged, each entry listing the most common genes and DNA. For this sample there are about 57,000 distinct CDR3 sequences; about a sixth appear just once. The top ten clones comprise approximately 4.6% of the sample. V loses 3 bases of germline sequence and J loses 2 bases, and the interval between the two ends is 12 bases. According to the germline V gene, CDR1 reads MNHNS and CDR2 reads SASEGT. CDR3 length: 15 amino acids, cysteine to phenylalanine. The only DNA kept is the CDR3, 45 bases in frame from the first base. This clonotype is categorized as medium-sized (0.01 to 0.1%). This clone's antigen is unknown. Per-nucleotide qualities are absent, and no much larger clonotype sits a single base away.

Here the chain combines TRBV6-1 and TRBJ2-3, and possibly TRBD1, on 6 matching bases. This TCR derives from a human donor in good health. In nucleotide form, the sequence is TGTGCCAGCAGTGAGGGGGCTAGCCCCACAGATACGCAGTATTTT. Its translation is CASSEGASPTDTQYF.